A single sample is the source of the 5 T cell receptor beta chains below, sequenced in a study of blood T cell repertoires in COVID-19. The table came from immunoSEQ multiplex PCR; TCRdb's copy has only in-frame clones and leaves some out. The data show some 340,000 clones, approximately 82% seen once. Sample: peripheral blood. These receptors were collected from a man aged 25 to 40 with active or convalescent COVID-19.

This chain joins TRBV7-9 and TRBJ1-2; D unresolved. The CDR3 is 14 amino acids. Germline CDR1 reads SEHNR; CDR2 reads FQNEAQ (reference sequence). The ends were cut back, 5 bases at V and 4 bases at J, with 14 bases in the middle. This CDR3 reads CASSLTSEGYGYTF. Written as DNA, the CDR3 is TGTGCCAGCAGCCTGACCAGCGAGGGCTATGGCTACACCTTC.

The V call is TRBV10-1, the J call TRBJ1-1; D perhaps matches TRBD1 (5 bases). The germline CDR1 and CDR2 sequences are WNHNN and SYGVQD (reference sequence). There are 11 residues in the CDR3. DNA for the CDR3: TGCCCCAACGGAGGGGAAGCCAAAGCTTTCTTT. It translates to CPNGGEAKAFF.

The chain carries TRBV4-1 and TRBJ1-5; D perhaps matches TRBD1 (5 bases). Per germline, CDR1 MGHRA and CDR2 YSYEKL. The germline V and J ends were trimmed by 2 bases and 6 bases, with 17 bases remaining between them. CDR3 length: 16 residues. The CDR3 DNA follows: TGCGCCAGCAGCCAAAAAATTGACACGGGGGGTCAGCCCCAGCATTTT. Translation: CASSQKIDTGGQPQHF.

CDR3 amino acids: CASSAYRGSTDTQYF. DNA for the CDR3: TGTGCCAGCAGCGCCTACAGGGGGAGCACAGATACGCAGTATTTT. V and J are TRBV7-2 and TRBJ2-3, with 8 positions matching TRBD1. This CDR3 contains 15 residues. The V gene's germline CDR1 is SGHTA and CDR2 FQGNSA. J gave up 0 bases and V 5 bases, and 4 bases lay outside the gene matches.

This rearrangement joins TRBV5-1 to TRBJ2-7; 7 bases are a match to TRBD2. Germline V lookup: CDR1 SGHRS, CDR2 YFSETQ. The CDR3 runs to 15 residues. V lost 0 bases, J lost 4 bases, and 7 bases stayed unmatched. The chain's CDR3 is CASSLVFGGEYEQYF. The DNA of the CDR3 is TGCGCCAGCAGCTTGGTTTTTGGGGGGGAGTACGAGCAGTACTTC.